The 31 T cell receptor beta chains reported below all come from one sample, sequenced in a study of radiation and T cells in renal cell carcinoma. Generated by immunoSEQ multiplex PCR, the TCRdb table keeps only in-frame clones and is missing some. The sample contains about 130,000 clones, about four fifths of which appear only once. Described time point: baseline pretreatment blood. Treatment specified: 15 Gy SBRT to primary tumor, nephrectomy 4 weeks later. Sequenced material: blood, taken from a patient whose treatment included radiotherapy and nephrectomy. Receptors originate from a woman aged 60-70 years with renal cell carcinoma.

The chain joins TRBV6-5 to TRBJ2-2, with 8 bases that match TRBD1. This CDR3 contains 15 residues. J lost 4 bases, V lost 10 bases, and 11 bases had no gene match. Germline-derived CDR1 and CDR2 are MNHEY and SVGAGI. The CDR3 sequence is CATARQGTGTGELFF. The CDR3 DNA sequence: TGTGCCACCGCACGACAGGGGACGGGCACCGGGGAGCTGTTTTTT.

As concerns this clone: At one end the junction does not follow the germline gene, possibly because of a read error. This chain connects TRBV14 to TRBJ1-2; D might be TRBD1 (6 bases). Germline assignment: CDR1 SGHDN and CDR2 FVKESK. The CDR3 sequence is 13 residues long. The CDR3 region is CASSQDRTDGYTF. The CDR3 bases are TGTGCCAGCAGTCAAGACAGGACCGATGGCTACACCTTC.

The chain carries TRBV2 and TRBJ1-4; D possibly corresponds to TRBD1 (5 bases). Trimming pared 7 bases from V and 0 bases from J, leaving 12 bases between. Looked up from germline, CDR1 is SNHLY and CDR2 is FYNNEI. The CDR3 consists of 15 residues. This CDR3 reads CASTLRGATNEKLFF. The CDR3, as DNA: TGTGCCAGCACCCTACGAGGGGCAACTAATGAAAAACTGTTTTTT.

CDR3 coding DNA: TGCGCCAGCAGTCCAAATCGACAGGAACCTCGAGGGTATGTAGCTTTCTTT. Translating it yields CASSPNRQEPRGYVAFF. The V gene is TRBV4-1, the J gene TRBJ1-1; possibly TRBD1 for D (6 bases). V gave up 6 bases and J gave up 10 bases, with 30 bases separating them. The germline CDR1 and CDR2 sequences are MGHRA and YSYEKL. The CDR3 has 17 amino acids.

The CDR3 DNA is TGTGCCAGCAGCCGCCTCCTCGGGGGGGCCTGGACGCAGTATTTT. The encoded protein is CASSRLLGGAWTQYF. J is TRBJ2-3 and V is TRBV6-5; 8 bases agree with TRBD2. The length of the CDR3 is 15 residues. Germline loops: CDR1 MNHEY, CDR2 SVGAGI. The V and J ends lost 6 bases and 9 bases, in that order; junction bases with no gene match: 14.

The chain employs TRBV9 and TRBJ2-1, with D unresolved. Germline assignment: CDR1 SGDLS and CDR2 YYNGEE. The CDR3 is 14 amino acids. V gave up 3 bases and J gave up 2 bases, with 9 bases separating them. This CDR3 reads CASSGDLAYNEQFF. The CDR3, as DNA: TGTGCCAGCAGCGGCGACCTGGCCTACAATGAGCAGTTCTTC.

V is TRBV10-1 and J is TRBJ1-2, with 7 positions matching TRBD1. The CDR3 has 20 residues. Germline V gene sequence: CDR1 WNHNN, CDR2 SYGVQD (reference sequence). With V trimmed by 3 bases and J by 1 base, 20 bases remained unmatched. The CDR3 is CASSDRLDGTVSIFNYGYTF. CDR3 nucleotides: TGCGCCAGCAGTGACCGCTTAGACGGGACAGTATCGATATTTAACTATGGCTACACCTTC.

V gene TRBV5-1 combines with J gene TRBJ1-6; D unclear. Germline-derived CDR1 and CDR2 are SGHRS and YFSETQ. The CDR3 sequence is 14 residues long. The V end lost 1 base, the J end lost 7 bases, and 9 bases lay between the germline ends. CDR3 loop: CASSLNRMNSPLHF. The DNA for the CDR3 is TGCGCCAGCAGCTTGAACAGAATGAATTCACCCCTCCACTTT. Full variable domain (missing parts from reference TRBV5-1 and TRBJ1-6): KAGVTQTPRYLIKTRGQQVTLSCSPISGHRSVSWYQQTPGQGLQFLFEYFSETQRNKGNFPGRFSGRQFSNSRSEMNVSTLELGDSALYLCASSLNRMNSPLHFGNGTRLTVT.

In the case of this clone: Germline is not matched at one junction end, which may reflect a read error. The chain uses TRBV7-7 and TRBJ2-3; 10 bases agree with TRBD2. Germline V gives CDR1 SSHAT, CDR2 FNYEAQ (reference sequence). This CDR3 is built from 15 residues. The CDR3, as DNA: TGTGCTAGCAGCTTAGGGACTAGCGAGACAGATACGCAGTATTTT. Translated: CASSLGTSETDTQYF. The whole variable domain, remainder taken from reference TRBV7-7 and TRBJ2-3, is GAGVSQSPRYKVTKRGQDVTLRCDPISSHATLYWYQQALGQGPEFLTYFNYEAQPDKSGLPSDRFSAERPEGSISTLTIQRTEQRDSAMYRCASSLGTSETDTQYFGPGTRLTVL.

This rearrangement joins TRBV4-1 to TRBJ1-2; no clear D. The CDR3 consists of 14 residues. Germline V gene lookup returns CDR1 MGHRA and CDR2 YSYEKL. V dropped 3 bases and J dropped 4 bases, with 12 bases sitting between them. CDR3 nucleotide sequence: TGCGCCAGCAGCCAGGTTGGGGTAAGCTATGGCTACACCTTC. Residues: CASSQVGVSYGYTF.

The gene calls are TRBV7-8 and TRBJ2-1; TRBD1 aligns across 7 bases. The CDR3 contains 15 residues. V dropped 1 base and J dropped 3; count of bases not matched to a gene: 3. CDR1 SGHVS and CDR2 FQNEAQ come from the germline V gene. Here the CDR3 reads CASSLGAGGYNEQFF. The CDR3 nucleotides read TGTGCCAGCAGCTTAGGGGCAGGGGGCTACAATGAGCAGTTCTTC. The variable domain in full, completed from reference TRBV7-8 and TRBJ2-1, reads GAGVSQSPRYKVAKRGQDVALRCDPISGHVSLFWYQQALGQGPEFLTYFQNEAQLDKSGLPSDRFFAERPEGSVSTLKIQRTQQEDSAVYLCASSLGAGGYNEQFFGPGTRLTVL.

This chain uses TRBV7-8 with TRBJ2-3, with D maybe TRBD2 (5 bases). V lost 2 bases, J lost 3 bases, and 12 bases lay in between. CDR1 SGHVS and CDR2 FQNEAQ come from the germline V gene. CDR3 length: 15 residues. CDR3 sequence (DNA): TGTGCCAGCAGCTTAAAAGGGAGAGGGACAGATACGCAGTATTTT. The encoded protein is CASSLKGRGTDTQYF.

The sample holds a few counts of this clone. This specimen includes other DNA sequences encoding the same CDR3. The gene calls are TRBV27 and TRBJ2-7; D might be TRBD1 or TRBD2, each matching 6 bases. Trimming cost V 6 bases and J 3 bases, with 12 bases left between them. Germline CDR1 reads MNHEY; CDR2 reads SMNVEV (reference sequence). There are 13 residues in the CDR3. This chain's CDR3 is CASSLGGNYEQYF. CDR3 nucleotide sequence: TGTGCCAGCAGCCTAGGGGGGAACTACGAGCAGTACTTC.

The J gene is TRBJ1-2, the V gene TRBV28; TRBD1 is a possible D gene (5 bases). V gave up 2 bases and J gave up 3 bases, with 16 bases separating them. This CDR3 region has 16 residues. Germline CDR1 MDHEN, CDR2 SYDVKM. The CDR3 protein is CASSLVGTGRDYGYTF. CDR3 bases: TGTGCCAGCAGTTTAGTTGGGACGGGGCGCGACTATGGCTACACCTTC.

A single count supports this clone. This sequence joins TRBV5-6 and TRBJ2-2; TRBD1 matches at 7 bases. CDR3 length equals 19 residues. Germline CDR1 SGHDT, CDR2 YYEEEE. Trimming removed 0 bases from V and 1 base from J; junction bases left unmatched: 12. The CDR3 bases are TGTGCCAGCAGCTTGGGGTTTTCGATCGGGACAGTGAACACCGGGGAGCTGTTTTTT. As protein: CASSLGFSIGTVNTGELFF. The variable domain in full, with the rest retrieved from reference TRBV5-6 and TRBJ2-2, is DAGVTQSPTHLIKTRGQQVTLRCSPKSGHDTVSWYQQALGQGPQFIFQYYEEEERQRGNFPDRFSGHQFPNYSSELNVNALLLGDSALYLCASSLGFSIGTVNTGELFFGEGSRLTVL.

The rearrangement uses TRBV19 and TRBJ2-2; 8 bases are shared with TRBD1. Germline V gene sequence: CDR1 LNHDA, CDR2 SQIVND (reference sequence). The CDR3 runs to 15 residues. The V and J ends lost 3 bases and 7 bases, in that order; junction bases with no gene match: 7. Written as DNA, the CDR3 is TGTGCCAGTAGTATCAGGGGGCGTGTTCTCGGGGAGCTGTTTTTT. This translates into CASSIRGRVLGELFF.

The chain couples TRBV9 to TRBJ1-3; D is unclear. The V and J ends lost 0 bases and 0 bases respectively, with 7 bases between them. The CDR3 has 15 amino acids. Germline V gene lookup returns CDR1 SGDLS and CDR2 YYNGEE. CDR3 in DNA: TGTGCCAGCAGCGTAGTGGGGAGCTCTGGAAACACCATATATTTT. This encodes CASSVVGSSGNTIYF.

The chain links TRBV5-1 to TRBJ2-5; 9 nucleotides align to TRBD2. Germline-derived CDR1 and CDR2 are SGHRS and YFSETQ. The CDR3 totals 14 residues. V shed 3 bases, J shed 5 bases, and the junction held 5 bases outside the gene matches. The DNA for the CDR3 is TGCGCCAGCAGCTCAGTAACTAGCGGGGAGACCCAGTACTTC. This encodes CASSSVTSGETQYF. The whole variable domain, filled in from reference TRBV5-1 and TRBJ2-5, reads KAGVTQTPRYLIKTRGQQVTLSCSPISGHRSVSWYQQTPGQGLQFLFEYFSETQRNKGNFPGRFSGRQFSNSRSEMNVSTLELGDSALYLCASSSVTSGETQYFGPGTRLLVL.

In this sample, this clone turned up once. The V and J genes are TRBV19 and TRBJ1-2, with D maybe TRBD1 (6 bases). Germline CDR1 and CDR2: LNHDA and SQIVND (reference sequence). The CDR3 is 17 amino acids. V lost 2 bases and J lost 2, with 18 bases in between. The CDR3 is CASSISGSGARNYGYTF. CDR3 nucleotide sequence: TGTGCCAGTAGTATAAGTGGTTCGGGGGCGAGAAACTATGGCTACACCTTC.

V and J are TRBV28 and TRBJ1-5; TRBD1 might be the D (6 bases). Between the trimmed V and J ends, which lost 5 bases and 1 base, there was a span of 21 bases. This CDR3 spans 18 amino acids. Germline CDR1 MDHEN, CDR2 SYDVKM. CDR3 sequence reads: CASSQIYPSGTSNQPQHF. The DNA of the CDR3 is TGTGCCAGCAGTCAAATATACCCCTCCGGGACAAGCAATCAGCCCCAGCATTTT.

This clone was detected only once. This rearrangement joins TRBV9 to TRBJ2-7; TRBD1 matches 9 bases. The ends lost 4 bases at V and 5 bases at J; junction bases unmatched: 4. The germline V gene has CDR1 SGDLS and CDR2 YYNGEE. CDR3 length: 13 amino acids. The chain's CDR3 is CASSTDRGHEQYF. CDR3 bases: TGTGCCAGCAGCACGGACAGGGGTCACGAGCAGTACTTC.

The chain joins TRBV6-1 to TRBJ1-4; D uncertain. The germline V gene has CDR1 MNHNS and CDR2 SASEGT. There are 14 residues in the CDR3. Trimming stripped 7 bases from V and 3 bases from J, with 12 bases between. CDR3 in DNA: TGTGCCAGCAACGGACGGCGCTCTAATGAAAAACTGTTTTTT. It codes for CASNGRRSNEKLFF.

V usage is TRBV2 and J usage is TRBJ2-1; 8 nucleotides line up with TRBD2. The CDR3 consists of 12 residues. Germline V gene data show CDR1 as SNHLY and CDR2 as FYNNEI. The junction had 6 bases not matched to a gene; V was cut back by 2 bases and J by 15 bases. The CDR3 sequence is CASSETGTSGFF. Here the CDR3 DNA reads TGTGCCAGCAGTGAAACCGGGACTAGTGGGTTCTTC.

This clone was counted at least ten times. This chain uses TRBV19 with TRBJ1-1; 10 bases are a match to TRBD1. Germline loops: CDR1 LNHDA, CDR2 SQIVND (reference sequence). J gave up 2 bases and V 6 bases, and 6 bases lay outside the gene matches. The CDR3 contains 15 residues. The CDR3, as DNA: TGTGCCAGTAGGGGTGGACAGGGGGGCAACACTGAAGCTTTCTTT. Translation gives CASRGGQGGNTEAFF.

This chain uses TRBV5-1 with TRBJ1-2; 7 bases match TRBD1. J was trimmed by 2 bases and V by 0 bases; bases with no gene match: 4. The V gene's germline CDR1 is SGHRS and CDR2 YFSETQ. The CDR3 consists of 15 residues. The CDR3 DNA follows: TGCGCCAGCAGCTTGGATGTGACAGGGAACTATGGCTACACCTTC. This codes for CASSLDVTGNYGYTF.

This CDR3 reads CATSRDTVRTGGKTQYF. The CDR3 DNA reads as TGTGCCACCAGCAGAGATACTGTGAGGACAGGGGGTAAGACCCAGTACTTC. The V gene is TRBV15, the J gene TRBJ2-5; TRBD1 matches at 10 bases. CDR1 and CDR2 (germline): LNHNV, YYDKDF (reference sequence). V lost 0 bases to trimming and J lost 6 bases; unmatched junction nucleotides: 10. CDR3 length: 17 residues.

The genes are TRBV29-1 and TRBJ1-5; D might be TRBD1 (6 bases). The CDR3 runs 15 residues. Trimming left V 4 bases short and J 4 bases short, with 17 bases between. CDR1 SQVTM and CDR2 ANQGSEA come from the germline V gene. CDR3: CSVVYGLRGNQPQHF. The CDR3 nucleotides are TGCAGCGTTGTTTACGGTTTGAGGGGGAATCAGCCCCAGCATTTT. The complete variable domain, with remaining parts taken from reference TRBV29-1 and TRBJ1-5, reads SAVISQKPSRDICQRGTSLTIQCQVDSQVTMMFWYRQQPGQSLTLIATANQGSEATYESGFVIDKFPISRPNLTFSTLTVSNMSPEDSSIYLCSVVYGLRGNQPQHFGDGTRLSIL.

The CDR3 DNA sequence: TGTGCCAGCAGCCAAGGGGGAGGATTAACTAATGAAAAACTGTTTTTT. It encodes CASSQGGGLTNEKLFF. The rearrangement links TRBV9 to TRBJ1-4; possibly TRBD1 for D (6 bases). This CDR3 has 16 residues. Germline loops: CDR1 SGDLS, CDR2 YYNGEE. Trimming left V 4 bases short and J 1 base short, with 14 bases between.

The rearrangement joins TRBV6-1 to TRBJ2-7; TRBD2 is a possible D gene (5 bases). V lost 3 bases and J 7 bases, leaving 16 bases between the germline ends. The length of the CDR3 is 14 residues. Germline assignment: CDR1 MNHNS and CDR2 SASEGT. The CDR3 sequence is CASSESWRLWEQYF. DNA for the CDR3: TGTGCCAGCAGTGAGTCGTGGAGGCTTTGGGAGCAGTACTTC.

The gene calls are TRBV2 and TRBJ1-4; TRBD1 might be the D (5 bases). V was trimmed by 3 bases and J by 7 bases, leaving 12 bases between them. From germline, CDR1 is SNHLY and CDR2 FYNNEI. The length of the CDR3 is 14 residues. The CDR3 protein is CASSEGRASEKLFF. CDR3 bases: TGTGCCAGCAGTGAGGGCAGGGCGAGTGAAAAACTGTTTTTT.

The CDR3 spells CASKMQGKGNEQFF. The CDR3 DNA reads as TGTGCCAGCAAGATGCAGGGAAAAGGGAATGAGCAGTTCTTC. The chain employs TRBV7-8 and TRBJ2-1; tentatively, D is TRBD1 (5 bases). Germline V CDR1 and CDR2: SGHVS, FQNEAQ. CDR3 length equals 14 residues. Trimming shortened V by 7 bases and J by 7 bases, and 17 bases separated the two germline ends.